This paragraph reports one T cell receptor beta chain. These data come from a study of blood T cell repertoires in COVID-19. The overall study: Samples taken during acute and convalescent COVID-19 were collected in the United States, Italy and Spain. PBMCs, B-cell-depleted T cells, or T cells provided the cDNA or gDNA that made up the material.

J lost 3 bases, V lost 1 base, and 7 bases had no gene match. The length of the CDR3 is 17 residues. Looked up from germline, CDR1 is KGHSH and CDR2 is LQKENI. As originally analysed: Estimation of nucleated cell counts relied on the amplification of reference gene primers. The repertoire was sequenced with immunoSEQ multiplex PCR; TCRdb's copy has only in-frame clones and lacks some. That table is the source of V, J and clone size, and D and trimming were worked out from the DNA. The table records roughly 380,000 clones, about 85% of them present only once. V usage is TRBV18 and J usage is TRBJ2-3; TRBD1 aligns across 10 bases. The clonotype was recovered from a woman aged 18-30 years with acute or convalescent COVID-19. The specimen sequenced was peripheral blood. CDR3 coding DNA: TGTGCCAGCTCACCACGCCGACAGGGGGCAAGGACAGATACGCAGTATTTT. It translates to CASSPRRQGARTDTQYF.